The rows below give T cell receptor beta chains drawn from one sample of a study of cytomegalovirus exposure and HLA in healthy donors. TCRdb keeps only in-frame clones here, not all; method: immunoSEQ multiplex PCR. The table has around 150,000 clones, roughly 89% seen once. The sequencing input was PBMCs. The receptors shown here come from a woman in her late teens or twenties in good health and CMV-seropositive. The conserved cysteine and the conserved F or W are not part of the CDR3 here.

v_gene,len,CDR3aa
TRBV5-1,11,ASSPRGEQPQH
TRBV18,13,ASSPSLAGGNEQF
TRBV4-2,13,ASSQEPGGGEPQH
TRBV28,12,ASWGGGVGEKLF
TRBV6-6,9,ASSTGGELF
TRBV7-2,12,ASSLGTGGEKLF
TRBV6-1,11,ASNGGDGYEQY
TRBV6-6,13,ASSTTRDSSYEQY
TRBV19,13,ASSMGRGPNTEAF
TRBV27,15,ASSPTVGGRANQPQH
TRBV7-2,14,ASSLFISGNSYEQY
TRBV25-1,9,ASSDPGIQY
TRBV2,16,ASSEAEAEDSANYGYT
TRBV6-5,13,ASREGRGGLSKQY
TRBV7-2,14,ASSPVGLASYNEQF
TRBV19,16,ASTPEYRENSYNSPLH
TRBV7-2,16,ASSLTGLAGGPSGEQF
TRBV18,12,ASSVQGAHTEAF
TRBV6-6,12,ASSVQGARTEAF
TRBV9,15,ASSPRGGQRATDTQY
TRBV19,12,ASSIAGGRETQY
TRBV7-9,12,ASSNRRGTGELF
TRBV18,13,ASSLNRGLIHEQY
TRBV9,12,ASSASPGQETQY
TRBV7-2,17,ASSLGRRRTVVSGNTIY
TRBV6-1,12,ASRGTSGMNEQY
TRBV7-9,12,ASSSSGAHNEQF
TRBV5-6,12,ASSLLTGEETQY
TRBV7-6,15,ASSLARGLAGEETQY
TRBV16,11,ASSHGREETQY
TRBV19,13,ASSPRGQGRNEQF
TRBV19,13,ASSISSGRYNEQF
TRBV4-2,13,ASSQGGGAGNEQF
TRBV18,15,ASSPVYSGSWNTEAF
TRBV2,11,ASTRWSSYEQY
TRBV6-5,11,ASSYLSSGPQH
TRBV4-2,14,ASSQDGFSSNQPQH
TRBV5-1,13,ASSSRQATTDTQY
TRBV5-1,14,ASRRLGDYSSYEQY
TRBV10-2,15,ASSVKRGGIRAYEQY
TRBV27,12,ASSLSTGPYGYT
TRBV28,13,ASSLWSSGTDTQY
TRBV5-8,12,ASIPPTSTYEQY
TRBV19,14,ASSPNLAGATDTQY
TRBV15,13,ATSRDVAVVYGYT
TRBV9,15,ASSLGTGDLNTGELF
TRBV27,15,ASSLLGRGERGTEAF
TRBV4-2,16,ASSQEWAQNSGAYEQY
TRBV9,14,ASSVDRLAGFYEQF
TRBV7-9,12,ASSPGLAGETQY
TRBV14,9,ASSQGSTQY
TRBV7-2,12,ASSGGQGAGGYT
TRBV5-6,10,ASSLRGTEAF
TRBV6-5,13,ASSYTQGESYEQY
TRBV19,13,ASSLAGVGNYEQY
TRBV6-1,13,ASRLGGTGTDTQY
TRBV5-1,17,ASSLAPGLADSSYNEQF